In this sample, the clone carrying this T cell receptor beta chain turned up a few times. The data were taken from a study of blood T cell repertoires in COVID-19. About the research overall: Whether acute or convalescent, the COVID-19 samples came from the United States, Italy and Spain. Nucleic acid was either cDNA or gDNA, and it came from T cells, B-cell-depleted T cells, or PBMCs.

In the original processing: Scientists estimated how many nucleated cells there were by amplifying reference gene primers. Produced via immunoSEQ multiplex PCR; TCRdb's table is partial and in-frame only. V, J and clone size were drawn from that table, and D and trimming were deduced from the DNA. The table lists nearly 200,000 clones, roughly 79% of them singletons, with around 6.9% in the top ten. CDR3 length: 14 residues. Germline CDR1 GTSNPN, CDR2 SVGIG (reference sequence). V lost 4 bases, J lost 1 base, and 13 bases lay in between. The sequencing sample was made of peripheral blood. The chain links TRBV30 to TRBJ1-1; no firm D call. The source of this sequence is a human donor with acute or convalescent COVID-19. The donor label of this sample is uncertain. The CDR3 nucleotides are TGTGCCTGGACCCCCGGGGTGGGGAACACTGAAGCTTTCTTT. It encodes CAWTPGVGNTEAFF.